This TCR beta chain was identified during a study of T cell responses to AZD1222 COVID-19 vaccine. TCRdb's copy holds only in-frame clones and misses some; the assay was immunoSEQ multiplex PCR. Among around 100,000 clones listed, around 92% were seen once. A note on this clone: Its antigen is still unknown.

Study-level findings and limits: Just 6 or 7 AZD1222 recipients were seropositive at baseline.

Trimming removed 5 bases from V and 9 bases from J, with 17 bases in between. This CDR3 comprises 14 residues. From germline, CDR1 is SEHNR and CDR2 FQNEAQ (reference sequence). The chain couples TRBV7-9 to TRBJ2-1; the D gene is possibly TRBD1 (6 bases). The material was peripheral blood, obtained on day 0 of AZD1222 vaccination. This clonotype was sampled from an adult in good health. The DNA of the CDR3 is TGTGCCAGCAGCCGCGCAGGGGCCAGGGGTGAGCAGTTCTTC. Its translation: CASSRAGARGEQFF.